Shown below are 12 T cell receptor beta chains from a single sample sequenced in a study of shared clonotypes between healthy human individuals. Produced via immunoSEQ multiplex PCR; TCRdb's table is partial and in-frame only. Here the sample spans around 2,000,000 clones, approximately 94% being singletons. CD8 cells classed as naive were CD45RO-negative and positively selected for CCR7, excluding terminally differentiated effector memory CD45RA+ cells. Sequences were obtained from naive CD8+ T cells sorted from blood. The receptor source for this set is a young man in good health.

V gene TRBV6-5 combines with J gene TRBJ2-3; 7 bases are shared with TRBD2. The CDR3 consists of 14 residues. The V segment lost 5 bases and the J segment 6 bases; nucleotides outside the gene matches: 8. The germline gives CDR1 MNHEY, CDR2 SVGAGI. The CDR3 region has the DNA TGTGCCAGCAGTGCTACTAGCGCGAGGGATACGCAGTATTTT. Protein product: CASSATSARDTQYF.

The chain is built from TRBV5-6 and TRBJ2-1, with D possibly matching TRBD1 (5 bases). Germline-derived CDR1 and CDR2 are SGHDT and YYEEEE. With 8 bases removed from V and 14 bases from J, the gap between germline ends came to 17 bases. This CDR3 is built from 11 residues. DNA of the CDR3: TGTGCCAGTTTTAATCCGACAGAAGAGTTCTTC. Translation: CASFNPTEEFF.

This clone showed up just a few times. The DNA of the CDR3 is TGTGCCAGCAGGGCAGGGGATAATGGCTACACCTTC. Residues: CASRAGDNGYTF. The chain is built from TRBV6-6 and TRBJ1-2; the D gene is possibly TRBD1 (6 bases). Per germline, CDR1 MNHNY and CDR2 SVGAGI (reference sequence). This CDR3 has 12 amino acids. V was shortened by 6 bases and J by 6 bases, with 11 bases between the two germline ends.

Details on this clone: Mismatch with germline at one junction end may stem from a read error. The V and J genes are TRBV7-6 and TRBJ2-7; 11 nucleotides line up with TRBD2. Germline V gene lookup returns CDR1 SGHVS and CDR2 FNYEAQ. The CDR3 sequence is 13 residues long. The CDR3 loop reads CASSLAGGHEQYF. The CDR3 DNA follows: TGTGCCAGCAGTTTAGCGGGGGGGCACGAGCAGTACTTC.

In DNA form, the CDR3 reads TGTGCCAGCAGCTTAGTACTAGCGGGAGAAGAGCAGTTCTTC. Its protein is CASSLVLAGEEQFF. V is TRBV11-2 and J is TRBJ2-1, with 11 bases matching TRBD2. With 1 base clipped from V and 10 bases from J, the junction kept 3 bases outside the gene matches. The V gene's germline CDR1 is SGHAT and CDR2 FQNNGV. The CDR3 runs to 14 residues.

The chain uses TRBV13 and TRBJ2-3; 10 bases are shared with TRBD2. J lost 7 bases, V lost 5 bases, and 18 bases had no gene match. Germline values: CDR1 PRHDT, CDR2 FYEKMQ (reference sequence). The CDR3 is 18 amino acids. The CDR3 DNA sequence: TGTGCCAGCAGCCCGTTGGCGGTGAGCGGGGGGGTTGACAATACGCAGTATTTT. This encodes CASSPLAVSGGVDNTQYF.

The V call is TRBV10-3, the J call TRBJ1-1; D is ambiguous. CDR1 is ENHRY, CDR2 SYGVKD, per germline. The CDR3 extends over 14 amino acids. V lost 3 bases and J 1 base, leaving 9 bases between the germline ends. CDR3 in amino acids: CAISDHRTNTEAFF. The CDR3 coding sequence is TGTGCCATCAGTGATCACCGAACGAACACTGAAGCTTTCTTT.

The CDR3 bases are TGCACCAGCAGCCAAGACGGAGCATATGGCTACACCTTC. It specifies CTSSQDGAYGYTF. The chain has TRBV1 and TRBJ1-2. TRBV1 is deemed a pseudogene. The CDR3 totals 13 residues.

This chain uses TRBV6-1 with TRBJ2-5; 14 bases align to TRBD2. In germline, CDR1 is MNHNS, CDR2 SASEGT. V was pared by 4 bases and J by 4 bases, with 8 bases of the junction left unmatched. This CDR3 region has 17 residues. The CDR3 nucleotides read TGTGCCAGCAGTGCTCGCTCGACTAGCGGGGGGGGAGAGACCCAGTACTTC. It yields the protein CASSARSTSGGGETQYF.

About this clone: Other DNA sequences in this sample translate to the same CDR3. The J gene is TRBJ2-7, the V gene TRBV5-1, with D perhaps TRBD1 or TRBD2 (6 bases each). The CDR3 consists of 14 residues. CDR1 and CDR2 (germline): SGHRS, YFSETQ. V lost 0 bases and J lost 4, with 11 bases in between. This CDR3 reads CASSLDREAYEQYF. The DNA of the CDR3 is TGCGCCAGCAGCTTGGACAGGGAGGCGTACGAGCAGTACTTC.

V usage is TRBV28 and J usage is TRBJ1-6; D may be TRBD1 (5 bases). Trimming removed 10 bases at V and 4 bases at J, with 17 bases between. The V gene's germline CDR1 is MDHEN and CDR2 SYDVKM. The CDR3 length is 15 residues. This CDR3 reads CATRPHGGYNSPLHF. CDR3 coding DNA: TGTGCCACCAGACCCCACGGGGGTTATAATTCACCCCTCCACTTT.

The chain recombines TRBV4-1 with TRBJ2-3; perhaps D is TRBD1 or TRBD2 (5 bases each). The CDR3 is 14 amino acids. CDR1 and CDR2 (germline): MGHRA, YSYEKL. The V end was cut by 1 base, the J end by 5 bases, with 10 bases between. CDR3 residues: CASSQVDGGDTQYF. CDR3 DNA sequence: TGCGCCAGCAGCCAAGTTGATGGGGGAGATACGCAGTATTTT.